Sequencing of this T cell receptor (beta chain) was carried out in a study of response to subunit inactivated influenza vaccine. MiXCR, run by TCRdb on the RT-PCR reads, gives a single entry per CDR3 protein. The data show about 650,000 distinct CDR3 sequences, roughly 14% seen once. This clonotype has only a few counts. The antigen is undetermined. The study, taken as a whole, reports: Each seasonal influenza vaccination, the authors suggested, recruits few new T cells.

Sequenced here: PBMCs from blood, sampled 12 days after vaccination. The receptor was derived from a man aged 45-60 years who received an inactivated influenza vaccine.

CDR3 in DNA: TGCGCCAGCAGCTTGGCCCAGGGGAACGAGCAGTACTTC. It yields the protein CASSLAQGNEQYF. The chain has TRBV5-1 and TRBJ2-7, with TRBD1 as a possible D gene (6 bases). Trimming took 0 bases from V and 5 from J, leaving 9 bases between them. Per the germline V gene, CDR1 is SGHRS and CDR2 is YFSETQ. The length of the CDR3 is 13 residues. Full variable domain (rest looked up from reference TRBV5-1 and TRBJ2-7): KAGVTQTPRYLIKTRGQQVTLSCSPISGHRSVSWYQQTPGQGLQFLFEYFSETQRNKGNFPGRFSGRQFSNSRSEMNVSTLELGDSALYLCASSLAQGNEQYFGPGTRLTVT.